A single sample is the source of the 28 T cell receptor beta chains below, sequenced in a study of shared clonotypes between healthy human individuals. The assay was immunoSEQ multiplex PCR, and TCRdb's table has in-frame clones only and misses some. The table lists about 1.5 million clones, roughly 98% of them singletons. Sequencing used naive CD4+ T cells sorted from blood. Subset in this sample: CD45RA+ positively selected. Receptors were obtained from a man aged 30-40 years in good health.

For the CDR3, the DNA is TGCGCCAGCAGCTTTCGTTCCGGGGTTCAGAACGAGCAGTACTTC. Protein: CASSFRSGVQNEQYF. The chain uses TRBV5-1 and TRBJ2-7; D might be TRBD2 (5 bases). This CDR3 is built from 15 residues. Germline assignment: CDR1 SGHRS and CDR2 YFSETQ. V lost 2 bases to trimming and J lost 5 bases, with 17 bases between them.

This clone appeared once. The DNA for the CDR3 is TGTGCCAGCAGCTTTGTGCTAGCGGGAGGCGGGGAGCTGTTTTTT. Translated, it gives CASSFVLAGGGELFF. The chain combines TRBV5-5 with TRBJ2-2, with 11 positions matching TRBD2. Germline CDR1 and CDR2: SGHKS and YYEKEE (reference sequence). The CDR3 has 15 residues. Trimming took 2 bases from V and 7 from J; bases not matched to a gene: 4.

The V and J genes are TRBV4-1 and TRBJ2-7, with 11 bases that match TRBD1. Per the germline V gene, CDR1 is MGHRA and CDR2 is YSYEKL. With V trimmed by 2 bases and J by 5 bases, 5 bases remained unmatched. The CDR3 runs 15 residues. The CDR3 DNA follows: TGCGCCAGCAGCCAACTGGGACAGGGGGTAAACGAGCAGTACTTC. Its protein product is CASSQLGQGVNEQYF.

The J gene is TRBJ1-2, the V gene TRBV5-1; D uncertain. CDR1 and CDR2 from the germline V gene are SGHRS and YFSETQ. Trimming removed 0 bases at V and 2 bases at J, with 8 bases between. The CDR3 runs to 14 residues. CDR3 sequence reads: CASSLDAPNYGYTF. CDR3 DNA: TGCGCCAGCAGCTTGGACGCACCCAACTATGGCTACACCTTC.

The J gene is TRBJ2-1, the V gene TRBV28; D may match TRBD1 or TRBD2 (6 bases each). Germline V gene sequence: CDR1 MDHEN, CDR2 SYDVKM. Deletions cut 6 bases from V and 0 bases from J, with 15 bases between. CDR3 size: 16 residues. The CDR3 here is CASRGGRAVSYNEQFF. DNA for the CDR3: TGTGCCAGCAGGGGGGGCCGGGCAGTCTCCTACAATGAGCAGTTCTTC.

V and J are TRBV28 and TRBJ1-1; D is uncertain. V was trimmed by 7 bases and J by 0 bases, leaving 9 bases between them. Germline CDR1 MDHEN, CDR2 SYDVKM. CDR3 size: 13 residues. The CDR3 loop reads CASTIRMNTEAFF. CDR3 DNA: TGTGCCAGCACCATTCGCATGAACACTGAAGCTTTCTTT.

J is TRBJ1-1 and V is TRBV18, with 9 bases identical to TRBD1. Looked up from germline, CDR1 is KGHSH and CDR2 is LQKENI. V gave up 3 bases and J gave up 4 bases; unmatched junction bases: 3. The CDR3 is 14 amino acids. CDR3 sequence reads: CASSPMDRGTEAFF. The DNA for the CDR3 is TGTGCCAGCTCACCTATGGACAGGGGCACTGAAGCTTTCTTT.

The V gene is TRBV2, the J gene TRBJ2-1, with D perhaps matching TRBD2 (6 bases). CDR1 and CDR2 (germline): SNHLY, FYNNEI. V was cut by 11 bases and J by 4 bases, with 21 bases left in between. This CDR3 spans 15 amino acids. The CDR3, as DNA: TGTGCCGCAAGGGAGGTGACGGGACGATACAATGAGCAGTTCTTC. Protein: CAAREVTGRYNEQFF. Full variable domain (rest looked up from reference TRBV2 and TRBJ2-1): EPEVTQTPSHQVTQMGQEVILRCVPISNHLYFYWYRQILGQKVEFLVSFYNNEISEKSEIFDDQFSVERPDGSNFTLKIRSTKLEDSAMYFCAAREVTGRYNEQFFGPGTRLTVL.

V is TRBV28 and J is TRBJ2-7; TRBD2 agrees at 7 bases. The J segment lost 5 bases and the V segment lost 5 bases, leaving 12 bases of the junction unmatched. The germline V gene encodes CDR1 MDHEN and CDR2 SYDVKM. This CDR3 is 15 amino acids long. The CDR3 DNA sequence: TGTGCCAGCAGTCTTCCCCCCTTACTAGCGAACGAGCAGTACTTC. Translating it yields CASSLPPLLANEQYF.

CDR3 sequence (DNA): TGTGCCAGCAGCCTCCCTAGCGACTCCTCCTACAATGAGCAGTTCTTC. It is translated as CASSLPSDSSYNEQFF. The chain has TRBV7-6 and TRBJ2-1; the D gene is possibly TRBD2 (6 bases). The length of the CDR3 is 16 residues. The V and J ends lost 5 bases and 0 bases respectively, with 14 bases between them. CDR1 is SGHVS, CDR2 FNYEAQ, per germline.

The V call is TRBV28, the J call TRBJ1-5, with 7 positions matching TRBD1. CDR1 is MDHEN and CDR2 is SYDVKM in the germline V gene. V shed 2 bases and J 6 bases; nucleotides not matched to a gene: 4. The CDR3 is 14 residues long. In nucleotides, the CDR3 is TGTGCCAGCAGTTTACCGGGACAGCCTCAGCCCCAGCATTTT. Encoded protein: CASSLPGQPQPQHF.

This chain joins TRBV9 and TRBJ2-2; TRBD1 agrees at 9 bases. J gave up 4 bases and V 0 bases, and 4 bases lay outside the gene matches. The CDR3 runs to 16 residues. Germline CDR1 and CDR2: SGDLS and YYNGEE. CDR3 DNA sequence: TGTGCCAGCAGCGTAGGGACAGGGGTTCCCACCGGGGAGCTGTTTTTT. Translated: CASSVGTGVPTGELFF.

The chain combines TRBV28 with TRBJ2-4; D is perhaps TRBD2 (6 bases). This CDR3 is built from 18 residues. Germline V gives CDR1 MDHEN, CDR2 SYDVKM. Trimming removed 7 bases at V and 2 bases at J, with 24 bases between. The CDR3 region is CASTLGGGDKGTKNIQYF. DNA for the CDR3: TGTGCCAGCACCCTCGGGGGAGGAGATAAAGGGACCAAAAACATTCAGTACTTC.

The rearrangement uses TRBV11-2 and TRBJ2-1; no reliable D call. Germline CDR1 is SGHAT and CDR2 is FQNNGV. The CDR3 is 14 residues long. The V end was cut by 3 bases, the J end by 7 bases, with 13 bases between. DNA for the CDR3: TGTGCCAGCAGCTTCGTAGGGAACAATAATGAGCAGTTCTTC. This gives the protein CASSFVGNNNEQFF. Variable domain in full (rest from reference TRBV11-2 and TRBJ2-1): EAGVAQSPRYKIIEKRQSVAFWCNPISGHATLYWYQQILGQGPKLLIQFQNNGVVDDSQLPKDRFSAERLKGVDSTLKIQPAKLEDSAVYLCASSFVGNNNEQFFGPGTRLTVL.

This chain uses TRBV6-5 with TRBJ2-7, with 7 nucleotides matching TRBD1. The ends lost 5 bases at V and 4 bases at J; junction bases unmatched: 8. CDR3 length equals 14 residues. From germline, CDR1 is MNHEY and CDR2 SVGAGI. The CDR3 nucleotides are TGTGCCAGCAGTGTCCGGGACAGTGTATACGAGCAGTACTTC. The encoded protein is CASSVRDSVYEQYF.

This clone was counted a single time. V is TRBV29-1 and J is TRBJ1-4; 9 bases align to TRBD1. Germline assignment: CDR1 SQVTM and CDR2 ANQGSEA. V lost 6 bases and J lost 8; bases outside the gene matches: 7. This CDR3 contains 13 residues. The CDR3, as DNA: TGCAGCGTAGTAGGGACAGGGTCGGAAAAACTGTTTTTT. It translates to CSVVGTGSEKLFF.

The J gene is TRBJ2-5, the V gene TRBV15; TRBD2 might be the D (5 bases). The CDR3 totals 14 residues. The germline V and J ends were trimmed by 1 base and 5 bases, with 11 bases remaining between them. CDR1 LNHNV and CDR2 YYDKDF come from the germline V gene (reference sequence). Here the CDR3 reads CATSRGGDGETQYF. In DNA form, the CDR3 reads TGTGCCACCAGCAGAGGGGGAGACGGTGAGACCCAGTACTTC.

J is TRBJ2-5 and V is TRBV5-1, with D possibly being TRBD1 (6 bases). CDR1 is SGHRS and CDR2 is YFSETQ in the germline V gene. Trimming left V 4 bases short and J 2 bases short, with 9 bases between. CDR3 length equals 13 residues. In DNA, the CDR3 is TGCGCCAGCAGCGTTGGACAGCAAGAGACCCAGTACTTC. Its translation: CASSVGQQETQYF.

The rearrangement links TRBV4-3 to TRBJ1-5, with 9 bases aligning to TRBD1. This CDR3 contains 15 residues. V shed 4 bases and J 11 bases; nucleotides not matched to a gene: 12. The germline gives CDR1 LGHNA, CDR2 YSLEER. The CDR3 here is CASSPYYGTGMAQHF. CDR3 sequence (DNA): TGCGCCAGCAGCCCATACTACGGGACAGGGATGGCCCAGCATTTT.

The V and J genes are TRBV15 and TRBJ1-5; D is unresolved. CDR1 and CDR2 from the germline V gene are LNHNV and YYDKDF (reference sequence). This CDR3 spans 13 amino acids. Trimming cost V 2 bases and J 9 bases, with 11 bases left between them. The CDR3 reads CATSRRSNGPQHF. The CDR3 DNA sequence: TGTGCCACCAGCAGACGATCCAATGGGCCCCAGCATTTT.

The chain uses TRBV7-2 and TRBJ2-7; D unresolved. Germline values: CDR1 SGHTA, CDR2 FQGNSA. The germline V and J ends were trimmed by 5 bases and 2 bases, with 10 bases remaining between them. The CDR3 consists of 13 residues. The CDR3 nucleotides read TGTGCCAGCAGCCCGCTAGGTCCCTACGAGCAGTACTTC. This gives the protein CASSPLGPYEQYF. The full variable domain, in which reference TRBV7-2 and TRBJ2-7 provide the parts outside the CDR3, is GAGVSQSPSNKVTEKGKDVELRCDPISGHTALYWYRQSLGQGLEFLIYFQGNSAPDKSGLPSDRFSAERTGGSVSTLTIQRTQQEDSAVYLCASSPLGPYEQYFGPGTRLTVT.

The rearrangement uses TRBV9 and TRBJ1-1, with D possibly being TRBD1 (6 bases). Trimming removed 6 bases from V and 3 bases from J, with 12 bases in between. The CDR3 covers 13 residues. The germline V gene encodes CDR1 SGDLS and CDR2 YYNGEE. CDR3 bases: TGTGCCAGCACCCTTACAGGGCACACTGAAGCTTTCTTT. Encoded protein: CASTLTGHTEAFF.

V gene TRBV4-3 combines with J gene TRBJ1-4, with 7 bases fitting TRBD1. The CDR3 consists of 20 residues. Germline V CDR1 and CDR2: LGHNA, YSLEER. V trimming: 0 bases; J trimming: 4 bases; junction bases outside the gene matches: 17. CDR3 sequence reads: CASSQEWGQFPAGDNEKLFF. The CDR3 DNA follows: TGCGCCAGCAGCCAAGAATGGGGACAGTTCCCGGCGGGGGATAATGAAAAACTGTTTTTT.

The genes are TRBV5-1 and TRBJ2-7; 9 bases are a match to TRBD1. Germline V CDR1 and CDR2: SGHRS, YFSETQ. The CDR3 is 19 residues long. V lost 4 bases, J lost 2 bases, and 19 bases stayed unmatched. The CDR3: CASSVSQTAGTGIPYEQYF. The CDR3 DNA reads TGCGCCAGCAGCGTAAGTCAGACTGCCGGGACAGGGATCCCCTACGAGCAGTACTTC.

The rearrangement links TRBV5-1 to TRBJ2-7; TRBD1 aligns across 7 bases. CDR3 size: 13 residues. Germline CDR1 SGHRS, CDR2 YFSETQ. The V gene end was trimmed by 5 bases and the J gene end by 5 bases; junction bases not matched to a gene: 7. The CDR3 loop reads CASRKGAIHEQYF. The DNA for the CDR3 is TGCGCCAGCAGAAAGGGGGCTATCCACGAGCAGTACTTC.

The CDR3 nucleotides are TGTGCCAGCAGTTTCTACAACGGGGGCTCCTACGAGCAGTACTTC. Translation gives CASSFYNGGSYEQYF. V is TRBV6-5 and J is TRBJ2-7; D may be TRBD2 (6 bases). V gave up 4 bases and J gave up 0 bases, with 13 bases separating them. The germline gives CDR1 MNHEY, CDR2 SVGAGI. The CDR3 has 15 amino acids.

The V call is TRBV28, the J call TRBJ1-2; no clear D. The V end lost 5 bases, the J end lost 3 bases, and 19 bases lay between the germline ends. Germline CDR1 MDHEN, CDR2 SYDVKM. This CDR3 contains 16 residues. This CDR3 is CASSPIQVGRDYGYTF. DNA of the CDR3: TGTGCCAGCAGTCCTATCCAAGTCGGCCGAGACTATGGCTACACCTTC.

The genes are TRBV10-1 and TRBJ2-1, with 9 bases fitting TRBD1. The length of the CDR3 is 16 residues. V dropped 4 bases and J dropped 7; count of bases not matched to a gene: 11. Germline V gene lookup returns CDR1 WNHNN and CDR2 SYGVQD (reference sequence). CDR3 protein: CASSGRGQGVLNEQFF. DNA of the CDR3: TGCGCCAGCAGTGGACGGGGACAGGGTGTCCTAAATGAGCAGTTCTTC.